The 28 T cell receptor beta chains listed next were all sequenced from one sample in a study of blood T cell repertoires in COVID-19. Sequencing was performed with immunoSEQ multiplex PCR; in TCRdb, only in-frame clones are kept and a portion is missing. The data hold approximately 90,000 clones, with roughly 80% observed a single time. Input material: peripheral blood. Source of these receptors: a man at least 80 years old with active or convalescent COVID-19.

This clone appeared a few times. This chain uses TRBV7-2 with TRBJ1-2, with TRBD1 matching 7 bases. V dropped 3 bases and J dropped 11; count of bases not matched to a gene: 12. The CDR3 is 14 residues long. Per the germline V gene, CDR1 is SGHTA and CDR2 is FQGNSA. The CDR3: CASSFRPRQGSYTF. CDR3 in DNA: TGTGCCAGCAGCTTCCGCCCAAGACAGGGCAGTTACACCTTC.

The chain has TRBV7-3 and TRBJ2-2; the match to TRBD2 covers 8 bases. V lost 5 bases to trimming and J lost 4 bases; unmatched junction nucleotides: 6. Per the germline V gene, CDR1 is SGHTA and CDR2 is FQGTGA. The CDR3 is 15 residues long. CDR3 sequence (DNA): TGTGCCAGCAGCCCCTTTGCGGGGGGCACCGGGGAGCTGTTTTTT. It translates to CASSPFAGGTGELFF.

CDR3 residues: CASSLYGRKGDTF. The CDR3 DNA follows: TGCGCCAGCAGCTTATACGGCAGGAAAGGGGACACCTTC. V is TRBV5-1 and J is TRBJ1-2; D is perhaps TRBD1 (5 bases). The V end was cut by 2 bases, the J end by 12 bases, with 17 bases between. The CDR3 loop spans 13 amino acids. Germline loops: CDR1 SGHRS, CDR2 YFSETQ.

The CDR3 is CASSVSGSSGNTIYF. The CDR3 coding sequence is TGTGCCAGCAGCGTTTCGGGGTCCTCTGGAAACACCATATATTTT. The chain employs TRBV9 and TRBJ1-3; D unclear. V was shortened by 2 bases and J by 0 bases, with 9 bases between the two germline ends. Germline CDR1 and CDR2: SGDLS and YYNGEE. The CDR3 covers 15 residues.

This chain uses TRBV10-3 with TRBJ1-2, with 9 bases identical to TRBD1. Losses at the gene ends were 6 bases for V and 5 bases for J; bases not matched to a gene: 7. This CDR3 comprises 14 residues. Germline lookup yields CDR1 ENHRY and CDR2 SYGVKD. Here the CDR3 reads CAIRPTGGVYGYTF. Written as DNA, the CDR3 is TGTGCCATCAGACCAACAGGGGGCGTTTATGGCTACACCTTC.

The chain joins TRBV20-1 to TRBJ1-1, with D maybe TRBD1 (5 bases). The CDR3 is 11 amino acids. The germline gives CDR1 DFQATT, CDR2 SNEGSKA (reference sequence). V lost 5 bases and J lost 11, with 15 bases in between. The DNA of the CDR3 is TGCAGTGCTGCAGGGACTGATGTGGCTTTCTTT. It is translated as CSAAGTDVAFF.

The chain has TRBV5-1 and TRBJ1-3; D is unclear. Trimming took 4 bases from V and 1 from J, leaving 6 bases between them. Germline V gene lookup returns CDR1 SGHRS and CDR2 YFSETQ. The CDR3 loop spans 13 amino acids. CDR3 region: CASSQKSGNTIYF. In DNA form, the CDR3 reads TGCGCCAGCAGCCAGAAGTCTGGAAACACCATATATTTT.

This clone was seen more than once but under ten times. This rearrangement joins TRBV2 to TRBJ2-6; D remains unclear. CDR3 length: 14 residues. Trimming removed 7 bases from V and 2 bases from J, with 9 bases in between. Germline assignment: CDR1 SNHLY and CDR2 FYNNEI. The CDR3 spells CASNNPTGANVLTF. The CDR3 nucleotides read TGTGCCAGCAACAATCCAACTGGGGCCAACGTCCTGACTTTC.

CDR3 protein: CAIGQDMNTEAFF. The CDR3 nucleotides are TGTGCCATCGGGCAGGACATGAACACTGAAGCTTTCTTT. The chain joins TRBV10-3 to TRBJ1-1, with a tentative D call TRBD1 (5 bases). This CDR3 comprises 13 residues. In germline, CDR1 is ENHRY, CDR2 SYGVKD. The V gene lost 8 bases and the J gene lost 0 bases, with 10 bases spanning the gap.

The chain couples TRBV7-9 to TRBJ1-3; D perhaps matches TRBD1 (6 bases). The CDR3 extends over 16 amino acids. V lost 0 bases and J 2 bases, leaving 11 bases between the germline ends. CDR1 is SEHNR, CDR2 FQNEAQ, per germline (reference sequence). In DNA, the CDR3 is TGTGCCAGCAGCTTAGCGCCAACAGGGCCTGGAAACACCATATATTTT. Encoded protein: CASSLAPTGPGNTIYF.

The chain joins TRBV30 to TRBJ1-2; possible D gene TRBD1, 6 bases. The germline V gene has CDR1 GTSNPN and CDR2 SVGIG (reference sequence). Trimming took 2 bases from V and 4 from J, leaving 8 bases between them. The CDR3 extends over 12 amino acids. As DNA, the CDR3 is TGTGCCTGGAGTACAGGGTCCTATGGCTACACCTTC. Translated, it gives CAWSTGSYGYTF.

The V call is TRBV7-9, the J call TRBJ2-2; no reliable D call. Per the germline V gene, CDR1 is SEHNR and CDR2 is FQNEAQ (reference sequence). Deletions cut 1 base from V and 7 bases from J, with 4 bases between. There are 12 residues in the CDR3. The CDR3 nucleotides read TGTGCCAGCAGCTTAGGGAGCGGGGAGCTGTTTTTT. It is translated as CASSLGSGELFF.

This chain connects TRBV4-1 to TRBJ2-7; TRBD2 agrees at 11 bases. Germline V CDR1 and CDR2: MGHRA, YSYEKL. V lost 1 base, J lost 4 bases, and 9 bases stayed unmatched. The CDR3 runs to 17 residues. Written as DNA, the CDR3 is TGCGCCAGCAGCCAAGGGCCCCTAGCGGGGGGTACGTACGAGCAGTACTTC. Amino acid sequence: CASSQGPLAGGTYEQYF.

The genes are TRBV11-2 and TRBJ1-2; D call uncertain. In germline, CDR1 is SGHAT, CDR2 FQNNGV. The CDR3 covers 15 residues. Between the trimmed V and J ends, which lost 0 bases and 2 bases, there was a span of 10 bases. The CDR3 spells CASSLDSNSNYGYTF. The CDR3 DNA sequence: TGTGCCAGCAGCTTAGATTCGAACAGCAACTATGGCTACACCTTC.

The genes are TRBV5-6 and TRBJ2-1; no definite D call. The germline CDR1 and CDR2 sequences are SGHDT and YYEEEE. V lost 4 bases and J lost 2, with 10 bases in between. The CDR3 is 14 amino acids. CDR3 loop: CASSPSLTYNEQFF. The CDR3 DNA is TGTGCCAGCAGCCCGTCCCTAACCTACAATGAGCAGTTCTTC.

This chain joins TRBV11-3 and TRBJ2-7; 10 positions agree with TRBD1. V lost 6 bases to trimming and J lost 10 bases; unmatched junction nucleotides: 12. CDR1 and CDR2 from the germline V gene are SGHNT and YENEEA. The CDR3 consists of 14 residues. The CDR3 is CASRRTGGFRAQYF. The DNA of the CDR3 is TGTGCCAGCAGGCGGACAGGGGGGTTTCGTGCTCAGTACTTC.

This chain connects TRBV30 to TRBJ2-7; D unclear. Germline-derived CDR1 and CDR2 are GTSNPN and SVGIG (reference sequence). Trimming pared 3 bases from V and 2 bases from J, leaving 5 bases between. This CDR3 is 11 amino acids long. CDR3 bases: TGTGCCTGGAGGAGCGCCTACGAGCAGTACTTC. Its translation: CAWRSAYEQYF.

The rearrangement uses TRBV18 and TRBJ2-7; D possibly corresponds to TRBD1 (6 bases). V gave up 4 bases and J gave up 3 bases, with 13 bases separating them. Per the germline V gene, CDR1 is KGHSH and CDR2 is LQKENI. The CDR3 is 14 residues long. The CDR3, as DNA: TGTGCCAGCTCACAATCGACGGACAGCTACGAGCAGTACTTC. Encoded protein: CASSQSTDSYEQYF. Using reference TRBV18 and TRBJ2-7 for the parts outside the CDR3, the full variable domain is NAGVMQNPRHLVRRRGQEARLRCSPMKGHSHVYWYRQLPEEGLKFMVYLQKENIIDESGMPKERFSAEFPKEGPSILRIQQVVRGDSAAYFCASSQSTDSYEQYFGPGTRLTVT.

This clone was observed once. The rearrangement joins TRBV2 to TRBJ2-3; 14 positions agree with TRBD2. The germline CDR1 and CDR2 sequences are SNHLY and FYNNEI. The CDR3 has 16 residues. The trim removed 4 bases at V and 2 bases at J, leaving 2 bases unmatched. The CDR3 DNA follows: TGTGCCAGCAGTGGACTAGCGGGGGGGCCCACAGATACGCAGTATTTT. It is translated as CASSGLAGGPTDTQYF.

This chain links TRBV28 with TRBJ1-5, with D tentatively TRBD1 (5 bases). CDR3 length: 16 residues. V was clipped by 7 bases and J by 2 bases, with 18 bases between them. Germline lookup yields CDR1 MDHEN and CDR2 SYDVKM. The CDR3 is CASTLSAGRGNQPQHF. As DNA, the CDR3 is TGTGCCAGCACTCTCTCGGCGGGGCGAGGCAATCAGCCCCAGCATTTT. The whole variable domain, filled in from reference TRBV28 and TRBJ1-5, reads DVKVTQSSRYLVKRTGEKVFLECVQDMDHENMFWYRQDPGLGLRLIYFSYDVKMKEKGDIPEGYSVSREKKERFSLILESASTNQTSMYLCASTLSAGRGNQPQHFGDGTRLSIL.

This clone was seen just once. The chain is built from TRBV27 and TRBJ1-6; 7 bases are shared with TRBD1. CDR3 length: 16 amino acids. V dropped 2 bases and J dropped 10; count of bases not matched to a gene: 11. Germline loops: CDR1 MNHEY, CDR2 SMNVEV (reference sequence). The CDR3 reads CASSLRRQGSGSPLHF. Here the CDR3 DNA reads TGTGCCAGCAGTTTAAGGAGACAGGGAAGTGGCTCACCCCTCCACTTT.

The rearrangement links TRBV5-1 to TRBJ2-7; D gene uncertain. The germline gives CDR1 SGHRS, CDR2 YFSETQ. Trimming took 3 bases from V and 0 from J, leaving 7 bases between them. The CDR3 loop spans 13 amino acids. The CDR3: CASSSHGSYEQYF. CDR3 DNA: TGCGCCAGCAGCTCTCACGGCTCCTACGAGCAGTACTTC.

The rearrangement uses TRBV30 and TRBJ1-3; no clear D. V lost 2 bases to trimming and J lost 2 bases, with 4 bases between them. Germline assignment: CDR1 GTSNPN and CDR2 SVGIG (reference sequence). The CDR3 covers 12 residues. CDR3 in amino acids: CAWSSTGNTIYF. CDR3 DNA sequence: TGTGCCTGGAGTTCCACTGGAAACACCATATATTTT. Using reference TRBV30 and TRBJ1-3 for the parts outside the CDR3, the full variable domain is SQTIHQWPATLVQPVGSPLSLECTVEGTSNPNLYWYRQAAGRGLQLLFYSVGIGQISSEVPQNLSASRPQDRQFILSSKKLLLSDSGFYLCAWSSTGNTIYFGEGSWLTVV.

The chain combines TRBV7-8 with TRBJ2-3; unclear D gene. Trimming cost V 5 bases and J 3 bases, with 6 bases left between them. Germline CDR1 and CDR2: SGHVS and FQNEAQ. This CDR3 has 12 amino acids. The CDR3 region has the DNA TGTGCCAGCAGCCATAAAACAGATACGCAGTATTTT. Translation gives CASSHKTDTQYF.

The CDR3 spells CASSGGLPDGYTF. CDR3 DNA: TGTGCCAGCAGCGGAGGCCTGCCGGATGGCTACACCTTC. The chain employs TRBV5-4 and TRBJ1-2; D call uncertain. The CDR3 spans 13 residues. V gave up 4 bases and J gave up 6 bases, with 13 bases separating them. Per germline, CDR1 SGHNT and CDR2 YYREEE (reference sequence).

The rearrangement joins TRBV7-4 to TRBJ2-7; no reliable D call. The CDR3 length is 10 residues. CDR1 SGHVT and CDR2 SQSDAQ come from the germline V gene. V lost 5 bases and J lost 9, with 8 bases in between. The DNA of the CDR3 is TGTGCCAGCAGCCCCCTCGGGCAGTACTTC. Protein product: CASSPLGQYF.

V usage is TRBV7-2 and J usage is TRBJ2-2; 8 bases are shared with TRBD2. The germline V gene has CDR1 SGHTA and CDR2 FQGNSA. J lost 0 bases, V lost 3 bases, and 3 bases had no gene match. This CDR3 contains 16 residues. The CDR3 DNA follows: TGTGCCAGCAGCTTGCGGGGGGACGCGAACACCGGGGAGCTGTTTTTT. Its protein product is CASSLRGDANTGELFF. Together with reference TRBV7-2 and TRBJ2-2, the CDR3 gives the full variable domain: GAGVSQSPSNKVTEKGKDVELRCDPISGHTALYWYRQSLGQGLEFLIYFQGNSAPDKSGLPSDRFSAERTGGSVSTLTIQRTQQEDSAVYLCASSLRGDANTGELFFGEGSRLTVL.

The CDR3 loop reads CASSLAAGGTEPQHF. The DNA for the CDR3 is TGTGCCAGCAGCTTAGCAGCGGGGGGCACTGAGCCCCAGCATTTT. This chain connects TRBV7-9 to TRBJ1-5; TRBD1 might be the D (6 bases). The CDR3 is 15 residues long. Trimming shortened V by 0 bases and J by 8 bases, and 14 bases separated the two germline ends. The germline CDR1 and CDR2 sequences are SEHNR and FQNEAQ (reference sequence).